The 11 T cell receptor beta chains in this list originate from one sample, sequenced in a study of Tregs in tolerant kidney transplant recipients. Clones were read by immunoSEQ multiplex PCR, and TCRdb kept only the in-frame ones, dropping some. The profile shows fewer than 20,000 clones, 82% of them singletons. Sequenced: Tregs from blood. These receptors were obtained from a human donor in good health.

The rearrangement links TRBV7-3 to TRBJ2-7, with 7 bases matching TRBD2. This CDR3 has 13 amino acids. Germline values: CDR1 SGHTA, CDR2 FQGTGA. J gave up 4 bases and V 5 bases, and 5 bases lay outside the gene matches. CDR3 nucleotide sequence: TGTGCCAGCAGCCGGGGGGTCGGATACGAGCAGTACTTC. This encodes CASSRGVGYEQYF.

The chain recombines TRBV10-3 with TRBJ2-2; D may be TRBD2 (6 bases). Germline V CDR1 and CDR2: ENHRY, SYGVKD. The length of the CDR3 is 14 residues. Trimming removed 6 bases at V and 5 bases at J, with 13 bases between. The CDR3 DNA reads TGTGCCATCAGGACGGACGGGAGAACCGGGGAGCTGTTTTTT. Amino acid sequence: CAIRTDGRTGELFF.

The CDR3 bases are TGCGCCAGCAGACCAGACAGGAGAAAAAACTACACCTTC. It is translated as CASRPDRRKNYTF. V is TRBV5-1 and J is TRBJ1-2, with a weak D call TRBD1 (6 bases). This CDR3 has 13 amino acids. CDR1 SGHRS and CDR2 YFSETQ come from the germline V gene. The V and J ends lost 5 bases and 10 bases respectively, with 18 bases between them.

V usage is TRBV5-1 and J usage is TRBJ1-1; TRBD1 agrees at 7 bases. V lost 7 bases to trimming and J lost 2 bases; unmatched junction nucleotides: 5. This CDR3 contains 13 residues. In germline, CDR1 is SGHRS, CDR2 YFSETQ. CDR3 sequence reads: CASVGGGNTEAFF. The CDR3 bases are TGCGCCAGCGTGGGAGGGGGCAACACTGAAGCTTTCTTT.

The chain combines TRBV29-1 with TRBJ2-5; possible D gene TRBD1, 5 bases. V dropped 4 bases and J dropped 1 base, with 10 bases sitting between them. The CDR3 extends over 13 amino acids. The germline gives CDR1 SQVTM, CDR2 ANQGSEA. The CDR3 sequence: CSVARDSQETQYF. DNA of the CDR3: TGCAGCGTTGCCCGAGACAGCCAAGAGACCCAGTACTTC.

The chain links TRBV7-3 to TRBJ2-1; 8 positions agree with TRBD2. With V trimmed by 4 bases and J by 1 base, 6 bases remained unmatched. The CDR3 is 16 residues long. In germline, CDR1 is SGHTA, CDR2 FQGTGA. The CDR3: CASSSAPSGSYNEQFF. The CDR3 bases are TGTGCCAGCAGCTCCGCTCCTAGCGGGTCCTACAATGAGCAGTTCTTC.

The rearrangement uses TRBV5-4 and TRBJ2-7; D unresolved. Germline V gene data show CDR1 as SGHNT and CDR2 as YYREEE (reference sequence). V lost 4 bases and J 0 bases, leaving 2 bases between the germline ends. The CDR3 sequence is 11 residues long. The CDR3 DNA sequence: TGTGCCAGCAGCAACTCCTACGAGCAGTACTTC. It yields the protein CASSNSYEQYF.

In its sample, this clone was seen a few times. The chain joins TRBV18 to TRBJ2-7; D may match TRBD1 or TRBD2 (5 bases each). V was pared by 3 bases and J by 4 bases, with 13 bases between. The CDR3 is 14 residues long. The V gene's germline CDR1 is KGHSH and CDR2 LQKENI. CDR3 residues: CASSPPGLGYEQYF. The CDR3, as DNA: TGTGCCAGCTCACCCCCGGGGCTTGGGTACGAGCAGTACTTC.

The chain joins TRBV7-2 to TRBJ2-1, with 8 positions matching TRBD2. V was pared by 1 base and J by 8 bases, with 10 bases of the junction left unmatched. Per germline, CDR1 SGHTA and CDR2 FQGNSA. The CDR3 consists of 16 residues. The chain's CDR3 is CASSLVRAGVRDEQFF. The DNA of the CDR3 is TGTGCCAGCAGCTTAGTGCGAGCGGGAGTTAGGGATGAGCAGTTCTTC.

The rearrangement uses TRBV5-6 and TRBJ2-1; possible D gene TRBD1, 5 bases. Germline-derived CDR1 and CDR2 are SGHDT and YYEEEE. The CDR3 contains 15 residues. V lost 0 bases and J 9 bases, leaving 16 bases between the germline ends. The CDR3 DNA follows: TGTGCCAGCAGCTTGGGCTCAGGCGTTAGGGGTGAGCAGTTCTTC. Translation: CASSLGSGVRGEQFF.

V usage is TRBV7-2 and J usage is TRBJ2-1, with D possibly being TRBD1 (6 bases). Germline CDR1 is SGHTA and CDR2 is FQGNSA. The CDR3 covers 14 residues. Trimming removed 5 bases from V and 10 bases from J, with 18 bases in between. CDR3 coding DNA: TGTGCCAGCAGCCCCGCGTGGGGGCGGTGGGAGCAGTTCTTC. This gives the protein CASSPAWGRWEQFF.